The clone carrying this T cell receptor beta chain was counted once. This CDR3 is also generated by other DNA sequences in the sample. This entry belongs to a study of blood T cell repertoires in COVID-19. The protocol was immunoSEQ multiplex PCR, while the TCRdb copy is restricted to in-frame clones and leaves out a portion. The sample lists hundreds of thousands of clones, 75% to 90% occurring once. The CDR3 sequence is 14 residues long. Trimming took 3 bases from V and 2 from J, leaving 12 bases between them. Germline V gene data show CDR1 as SGHNT and CDR2 as YYREEE (reference sequence). The chain couples TRBV5-4 to TRBJ2-7; the D gene is possibly TRBD1 (6 bases). The sequence came from a woman aged 25 to 45 with active or convalescent COVID-19. Material: peripheral blood. The CDR3 here is CASSSPDSPYEQYF. CDR3 DNA sequence: TGTGCCAGCAGCTCCCCGGACAGCCCCTACGAGCAGTACTTC. Full variable domain (rest looked up from reference TRBV5-4 and TRBJ2-7): ETGVTQSPTHLIKTRGQQVTLRCSSQSGHNTVSWYQQALGQGPQFIFQYYREEENGRGNFPPRFSGLQFPNYSSELNVNALELDDSALYLCASSSPDSPYEQYFGPGTRLTVT.